This passage covers 2 T cell receptor beta chains from one sample sequenced in a study of T cell repertoires in cytomegalovirus infection. MiXCR, applied by TCRdb to the reads, yields one record per CDR3 protein. Of about 490,000 distinct CDR3 sequences listed, about 15% are singletons. The specimen was CD8+ T cells from PBMCs. The origin of the receptors is a human donor in good health (CMV status not recorded). Some clones in this sample may be carry-over from other donors' samples.

The V call is TRBV15, the J call TRBJ1-1; the D gene is possibly TRBD1 (6 bases). Germline lookup yields CDR1 LNHNV and CDR2 YYDKDF (reference sequence). Deletions cut 0 bases from V and 5 bases from J, with 13 bases between. The CDR3 extends over 15 amino acids. CDR3: CATSRESGVFTEAFF. The CDR3 DNA is TGTGCCACCAGCAGAGAATCAGGGGTATTTACTGAAGCTTTCTTT.

This clonotype has a count of ten or more. This sequence joins TRBV7-9 and TRBJ1-6; D call uncertain. From germline, CDR1 is SEHNR and CDR2 FQNEAQ (reference sequence). The germline V and J ends were trimmed by 1 base and 0 bases, with 7 bases remaining between them. The CDR3 consists of 16 residues. The CDR3 bases are TGTGCCAGCAGCTTAGAGACGGGCTCCTATAATTCACCCCTCCACTTT. This encodes CASSLETGSYNSPLHF.